This is a list of T cell receptor beta chains from one sample in a study of T-cell memory formation after mild COVID-19. TCRdb recomputed calls from the 5' RACE reads with MiXCR, one row per CDR3 protein. The data hold under 300,000 distinct CDR3 sequences, with roughly 16% observed a single time. The sequenced sample consisted of PBMCs or a T cell subset sorted from them (not recorded which). Every receptor here comes from a man aged 18 to 30 who had mild COVID-19 (a few samples of this study predate the infection). Cell type and time point are not known. Both conserved end residues are part of each CDR3. The size of a clone is reported for some rows only, either as once, few or many, or as a class for expanded clones.

length	size	V	J	CDR3
13	NA	TRBV6-5	TRBJ1-2	CASSYGPRRGYTF
15	many	TRBV4-2	TRBJ2-3	CASSQAGQITDTQYF
13	few	TRBV20-1	TRBJ1-2	CSAIEGANYGYTF
15	NA	TRBV11-1	TRBJ2-1	CASRPYGTIYNEQFF
16	few	TRBV20-1	TRBJ1-5	CSASPLPRNSNQPQHF
14	NA	TRBV6-6	TRBJ2-3	CASSYQGSGDTQYF
15	NA	TRBV9	TRBJ2-3	CASSVGVRGTDTQYF
15	few	TRBV4-3	TRBJ1-2	CASSSLDSPIYGYTF
15	few	TRBV7-2	TRBJ1-4	CASAIRGGRGEKLFF
15	NA	TRBV24-1	TRBJ2-1	CATSDRGDSGDEQFF
13	NA	TRBV6-2/TRBV6-3	TRBJ2-7	CASSPAAVYEQYF
14	NA	TRBV5-6	TRBJ1-5	CASSTQTGIQPQHF